The 27 T cell receptor beta chains listed next were all sequenced from one sample in a study of response to subunit inactivated influenza vaccine. From the RT-PCR reads, TCRdb called clonotypes with MiXCR, one entry per CDR3 protein. Of roughly 500,000 distinct CDR3 sequences listed, around 25% were seen once; the top ten hold approximately 2%. Sample: CD4+ T cells sorted from PBMCs, taken around 5 days after vaccination. The receptors originated from a man in his fifties or sixties who received an inactivated influenza vaccine.

This clonotype was found a few times. The chain recombines TRBV6-1 with TRBJ2-7; D is possibly TRBD2 (6 bases). V was shortened by 2 bases and J by 7 bases, with 18 bases between the two germline ends. This CDR3 spans 15 amino acids. Germline CDR1 reads MNHNS; CDR2 reads SASEGT. Written as DNA, the CDR3 is TGTGCCAGCAGTGAACTGATAGCGGTCCGGGGGGAGCAGTACTTC. Amino acids: CASSELIAVRGEQYF.

This clonotype was counted a few times. The rearrangement uses TRBV4-2 and TRBJ2-7; weak D call: TRBD2 (6 bases). V shed 0 bases and J shed 3 bases, with 15 bases lying between them. Per germline, CDR1 LGHNA and CDR2 YNFKEQ. The CDR3 extends over 16 amino acids. The CDR3 DNA is TGTGCCAGCAGCCAAGATCTGGCGGGGACGGTCTACGAGCAGTACTTC. It translates to CASSQDLAGTVYEQYF.

V and J are TRBV28 and TRBJ2-2; the D call may be TRBD1 or TRBD2 (5 bases each). Trimming shortened V by 3 bases and J by 7 bases, and 15 bases separated the two germline ends. The CDR3 is 15 amino acids. Germline-derived CDR1 and CDR2 are MDHEN and SYDVKM. DNA of the CDR3: TGTGCCAGCAGTTTCCCTTGGGGGACCGGCGGGGAGCTGTTTTTT. Its protein is CASSFPWGTGGELFF.

The chain uses TRBV30 and TRBJ2-2; D might be TRBD1 or TRBD2, each matching 5 bases. V was trimmed by 8 bases and J by 3 bases, leaving 16 bases between them. The CDR3 loop spans 14 amino acids. The germline V gene encodes CDR1 GTSNPN and CDR2 SVGIG (reference sequence). The CDR3 protein is CAGSRGPYTGELFF. Written as DNA, the CDR3 is TGTGCCGGAAGCCGGGGCCCCTACACCGGGGAGCTGTTTTTT.

The table lists this clonotype with a few counts. The J gene is TRBJ2-2, the V gene TRBV6-5, with D tentatively TRBD2 (5 bases). This CDR3 has 16 residues. Germline values: CDR1 MNHEY, CDR2 SVGAGI. Trimming cost V 2 bases and J 3 bases, with 13 bases left between them. The CDR3 loop is CASSYRPRTYTGELFF. The CDR3 DNA reads TGTGCCAGCAGTTACCGCCCTCGGACTTACACCGGGGAGCTGTTTTTT.

This clonotype was detected only a few times. CDR3 nucleotide sequence: TGTGCCAGCAGTTACTCTAGCGGGAGGTTCAACGAGCAGTACTTC. This gives the protein CASSYSSGRFNEQYF. V usage is TRBV6-2 or TRBV6-3 and J usage is TRBJ2-7, with TRBD2 matching 10 bases. The germline CDR1 and CDR2 sequences are MNHEY and SVGEGT. Germline trimming cut 0 bases from V and 5 bases from J; bases unmatched to any gene: 4. This CDR3 is 15 amino acids long.

This clonotype showed up just a few times. The chain joins TRBV14 to TRBJ1-2; D remains ambiguous. The V and J ends lost 1 base and 8 bases respectively, with 14 bases between them. Germline loops: CDR1 SGHDN, CDR2 FVKESK. The CDR3 covers 14 residues. The CDR3 is CASSQVSTTGGYTF. The CDR3 DNA follows: TGTGCCAGCAGCCAAGTGTCCACCACCGGGGGCTACACCTTC.

The rearrangement uses TRBV7-2 and TRBJ2-7; D may be TRBD1 (6 bases). From germline, CDR1 is SGHTA and CDR2 FQGNSA. CDR3 length: 15 residues. V was shortened by 4 bases and J by 4 bases, with 17 bases between the two germline ends. Written as DNA, the CDR3 is TGTGCCAGCAGCTCGACCCCTGGGGGCAGTTACGAGCAGTACTTC. Translation gives CASSSTPGGSYEQYF. Full variable domain (missing parts from reference TRBV7-2 and TRBJ2-7): GAGVSQSPSNKVTEKGKDVELRCDPISGHTALYWYRQSLGQGLEFLIYFQGNSAPDKSGLPSDRFSAERTGGSVSTLTIQRTQQEDSAVYLCASSSTPGGSYEQYFGPGTRLTVT.

V and J are TRBV20-1 and TRBJ2-7; 8 bases are shared with TRBD2. Germline CDR1 DFQATT, CDR2 SNEGSKA (reference sequence). After removal of 3 bases from V and 4 bases from J, the junction contained 8 bases not matched to a gene. The CDR3 length is 14 residues. CDR3 in DNA: TGCAGTGCTAGCCAACTAGCGGCCCAGTACGAGCAGTACTTC. It codes for CSASQLAAQYEQYF.

The table lists this clonotype with a few counts. The V and J genes are TRBV20-1 and TRBJ2-3, with 7 bases matching TRBD2. Trimming cost V 3 bases and J 1 base; bases outside gene matches: 4. Per the germline V gene, CDR1 is DFQATT and CDR2 is SNEGSKA (reference sequence). The CDR3 extends over 14 amino acids. The CDR3 DNA reads as TGCAGTGCTAGTCGGCGGGAGCGCACAGATACGCAGTATTTT. Protein sequence: CSASRRERTDTQYF.

This clonotype was seen only a few times. The chain links TRBV20-1 to TRBJ1-1, with TRBD1 as a possible D gene (5 bases). The V and J ends lost 6 bases and 1 base respectively, with 9 bases between them. This CDR3 is built from 12 residues. Germline-derived CDR1 and CDR2 are DFQATT and SNEGSKA (reference sequence). CDR3: CSAQGRNTEAFF. The CDR3 DNA sequence: TGCAGTGCGCAGGGTCGGAACACTGAAGCTTTCTTT.

This chain joins TRBV25-1 and TRBJ1-4, with 10 nucleotides matching TRBD1. Germline CDR1 reads MGHDK; CDR2 reads SYGVNS. V was clipped by 4 bases and J by 8 bases; unmatched bases: 13. The CDR3 loop spans 17 amino acids. CDR3 sequence reads: CASSVSLTGGTGEKLFF. The CDR3 DNA sequence: TGTGCCAGCAGTGTCTCTCTGACAGGGGGCACTGGCGAAAAACTGTTTTTT. The complete variable domain, with remaining parts taken from reference TRBV25-1 and TRBJ1-4, reads EADIYQTPRYLVIGTGKKITLECSQTMGHDKMYWYQQDPGMELHLIHYSYGVNSTEKGDLSSESTVSRIRTEHFPLTLESARPSHTSQYLCASSVSLTGGTGEKLFFGSGTQLSVL.

The chain joins TRBV29-1 to TRBJ2-5; D is unclear. The germline V and J ends were trimmed by 3 bases and 8 bases, with 16 bases remaining between them. This CDR3 spans 13 amino acids. CDR1 is SQVTM and CDR2 is ANQGSEA in the germline V gene. The CDR3 protein is CSVDLQAPATQYF. In DNA form, the CDR3 reads TGCAGCGTTGACCTGCAGGCCCCTGCAACCCAGTACTTC.

The CDR3 spells CAISTQGNTDTQYF. CDR3 nucleotide sequence: TGTGCCATCAGCACACAGGGGAACACAGATACGCAGTATTTT. The chain recombines TRBV10-3 with TRBJ2-3, with 7 bases aligning to TRBD1. The CDR3 contains 14 residues. CDR1 and CDR2 (germline): ENHRY, SYGVKD. Trimming at V came to 6 bases and at J to 2 bases, leaving 5 bases not matched to a gene.

V is TRBV5-5 and J is TRBJ2-1; no definite D call. Germline CDR1 and CDR2: SGHKS and YYEKEE (reference sequence). V shed 2 bases and J shed 3 bases, with 15 bases lying between them. The CDR3 totals 16 residues. Written as DNA, the CDR3 is TGTGCCAGCAGCTTCGAGCAGTCATATAGCTACAATGAGCAGTTCTTC. It specifies CASSFEQSYSYNEQFF. Full variable domain (remainder filled in from reference TRBV5-5 and TRBJ2-1): DAGVTQSPTHLIKTRGQQVTLRCSPISGHKSVSWYQQVLGQGPQFIFQYYEKEERGRGNFPDRFSARQFPNYSSELNVNALLLGDSALYLCASSFEQSYSYNEQFFGPGTRLTVL.

The gene calls are TRBV6-1 and TRBJ1-2; a possible D gene is TRBD1 (5 bases). The V end lost 6 bases, the J end lost 0 bases, and 20 bases lay between the germline ends. The length of the CDR3 is 17 residues. The germline gives CDR1 MNHNS, CDR2 SASEGT. The CDR3 protein is CASRRVGALRANYGYTF. As DNA, the CDR3 is TGTGCCAGCAGGCGGGTAGGGGCGTTAAGAGCTAACTATGGCTACACCTTC.

This clonotype was counted between two and nine times. The chain carries TRBV24-1 and TRBJ1-2, with D possibly matching TRBD1 (5 bases). The V gene's germline CDR1 is KGHDR and CDR2 SFDVKD. The CDR3 covers 13 residues. The germline V and J ends were trimmed by 4 bases and 6 bases, with 11 bases remaining between them. Here the CDR3 reads CATSDLGDDGYTF. DNA for the CDR3: TGTGCCACCAGTGACCTAGGGGATGATGGCTACACCTTC.

The rearrangement uses TRBV24-1 and TRBJ2-1; no clear D. The V and J ends lost 6 bases and 8 bases respectively, with 13 bases between them. Per germline, CDR1 KGHDR and CDR2 SFDVKD. The CDR3 sequence is 13 residues long. As DNA, the CDR3 is TGTGCCACCAGTAGGGTAGGATCGGATGAGCAGTTCTTC. Protein sequence: CATSRVGSDEQFF.

This clonotype was seen more than once but under ten times. The CDR3 spells CASSYTQLGTQYF. The CDR3 bases are TGTGCCAGCAGTTACACACAGTTGGGGACCCAGTACTTC. V and J are TRBV6-5 and TRBJ2-5, with D uncertain. V lost 2 bases and J 7 bases, leaving 11 bases between the germline ends. This CDR3 has 13 amino acids. Per the germline V gene, CDR1 is MNHEY and CDR2 is SVGAGI.

This clonotype has a handful of counts. The chain uses TRBV7-2 and TRBJ2-1; D remains ambiguous. CDR3 length: 16 amino acids. The germline V gene has CDR1 SGHTA and CDR2 FQGNSA. The germline V and J ends were trimmed by 5 bases and 4 bases, with 18 bases remaining between them. CDR3 sequence (DNA): TGTGCCAGCAGCGATCGAAGGAGTCAGGTTTACAATGAGCAGTTCTTC. Translating it yields CASSDRRSQVYNEQFF.

This clonotype was detected only a few times. The chain is built from TRBV6-1 and TRBJ2-3; unclear D gene. The V gene's germline CDR1 is MNHNS and CDR2 SASEGT. V was pared by 6 bases and J by 2 bases, with 15 bases between. The CDR3 totals 15 residues. The CDR3 DNA reads TGTGCCAGCAGCCCCCCCGGGCTGTTCACAGATACGCAGTATTTT. This codes for CASSPPGLFTDTQYF.

This clonotype was detected only a few times. The J gene is TRBJ1-2, the V gene TRBV20-1; D may be TRBD1 (5 bases). This CDR3 has 13 amino acids. Trimming cost V 0 bases and J 6 bases, with 11 bases left between them. Germline V lookup: CDR1 DFQATT, CDR2 SNEGSKA (reference sequence). The CDR3 bases are TGCAGTGCTAGAGAGCAGGGTGTGAATGGCTACACCTTC. Translating it yields CSAREQGVNGYTF.

For this clonotype: At one end, the junction sequence differs from germline, possibly due to a read error. The chain carries TRBV6-1 and TRBJ2-1, with TRBD1 identical over 8 bases. The germline gives CDR1 MNHNS, CDR2 SASEGT. The CDR3 length is 15 residues. The CDR3 DNA is TGTGCCAACAGTGCCGGGCAGGGGGCGCAAAATGAGCAGTTCTTC. Translating gives CANSAGQGAQNEQFF.

The chain joins TRBV6-2 or TRBV6-3 to TRBJ2-1; D ambiguous. The CDR3 consists of 14 residues. Germline-derived CDR1 and CDR2 are MNHEY and SVGEGT. With 0 bases removed from V and 6 bases from J, the gap between germline ends came to 9 bases. The CDR3 nucleotides are TGTGCCAGCAGTTACTCTCCCAGTTCCAATGAGCAGTTCTTC. It specifies CASSYSPSSNEQFF.

The chain links TRBV15 to TRBJ1-5; D possibly corresponds to TRBD1 (6 bases). The V gene lost 0 bases and the J gene lost 9 bases, with 15 bases spanning the gap. The CDR3 covers 15 residues. The germline gives CDR1 LNHNV, CDR2 YYDKDF (reference sequence). CDR3 loop: CATSRDPGEGSPQHF. CDR3 DNA sequence: TGTGCCACCAGCAGAGACCCAGGGGAGGGCTCGCCCCAGCATTTT.

This clonotype was counted between two and nine times. J is TRBJ1-1 and V is TRBV11-2, with 8 bases that match TRBD1. Germline V gene lookup returns CDR1 SGHAT and CDR2 FQNNGV. The CDR3 runs to 16 residues. V shed 1 base, J shed 5 bases, and the junction held 9 bases outside the gene matches. CDR3 coding DNA: TGTGCCAGCAGCTTAGTGGCAGGGGGCAGAGGGACTGAAGCTTTCTTT. Protein product: CASSLVAGGRGTEAFF.

This rearrangement joins TRBV20-1 to TRBJ1-3; D remains unclear. Germline lookup yields CDR1 DFQATT and CDR2 SNEGSKA (reference sequence). This CDR3 comprises 15 residues. V was trimmed by 6 bases and J by 4 bases, leaving 19 bases between them. The CDR3, as DNA: TGCAGTGCGTATTCCACAGCCAACGTGGGAAACACCATATATTTT. Amino acid sequence: CSAYSTANVGNTIYF.